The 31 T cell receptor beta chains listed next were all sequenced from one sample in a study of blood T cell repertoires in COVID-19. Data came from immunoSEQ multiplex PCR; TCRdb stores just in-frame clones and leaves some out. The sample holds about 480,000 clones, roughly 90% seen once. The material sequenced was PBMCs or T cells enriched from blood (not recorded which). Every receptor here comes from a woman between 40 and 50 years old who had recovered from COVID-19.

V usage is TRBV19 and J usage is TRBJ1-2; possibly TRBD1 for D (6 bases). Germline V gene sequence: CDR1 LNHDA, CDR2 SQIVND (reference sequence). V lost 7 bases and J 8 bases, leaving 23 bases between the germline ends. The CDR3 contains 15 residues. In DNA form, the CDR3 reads TGTGCCAGTACTACCCCGTGGGAAGGGGGTAAAGGCTACACCTTC. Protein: CASTTPWEGGKGYTF.

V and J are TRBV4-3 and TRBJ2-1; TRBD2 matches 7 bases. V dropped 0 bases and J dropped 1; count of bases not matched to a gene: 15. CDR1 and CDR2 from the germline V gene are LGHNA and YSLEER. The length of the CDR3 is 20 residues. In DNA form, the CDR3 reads TGCGCCAGCAGCCAAGACCTTAGGAACGGGAGGCTAGTTTCCTACAATGAGCAGTTCTTC. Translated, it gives CASSQDLRNGRLVSYNEQFF.

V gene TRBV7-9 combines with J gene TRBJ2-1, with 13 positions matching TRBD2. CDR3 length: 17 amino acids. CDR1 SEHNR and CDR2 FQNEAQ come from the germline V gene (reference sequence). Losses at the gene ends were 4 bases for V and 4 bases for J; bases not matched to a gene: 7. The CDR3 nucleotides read TGTGCCAGCAGCTCCGGACTAGCGGGAGTTCGGTACAATGAGCAGTTCTTC. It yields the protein CASSSGLAGVRYNEQFF. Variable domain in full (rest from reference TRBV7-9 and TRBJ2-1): DTGVSQNPRHKITKRGQNVTFRCDPISEHNRLYWYRQTLGQGPEFLTYFQNEAQLEKSRLLSDRFSAERPKGSFSTLEIQRTEQGDSAMYLCASSSGLAGVRYNEQFFGPGTRLTVL.

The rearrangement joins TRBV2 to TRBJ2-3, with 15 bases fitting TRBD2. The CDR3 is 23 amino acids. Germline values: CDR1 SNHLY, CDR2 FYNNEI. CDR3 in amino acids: CASYRASRRTGLAGGPSADTQYF. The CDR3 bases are TGTGCGAGCTACCGGGCCAGCCGCCGAACAGGACTAGCGGGAGGGCCTTCGGCAGATACGCAGTATTTT.

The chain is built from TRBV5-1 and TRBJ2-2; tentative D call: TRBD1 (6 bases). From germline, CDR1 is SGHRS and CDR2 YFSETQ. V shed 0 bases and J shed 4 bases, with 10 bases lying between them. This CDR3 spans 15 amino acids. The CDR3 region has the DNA TGCGCCAGCAGCTTGGGACAGGTGGGCACCGGGGAGCTGTTTTTT. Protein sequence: CASSLGQVGTGELFF.

The CDR3 nucleotides read TGTGCCAGTAGTTCGGGGTCGGGGGACTACAATGAGCAGTTCTTC. Amino acids: CASSSGSGDYNEQFF. V and J are TRBV19 and TRBJ2-1, with D maybe TRBD2 (6 bases). This CDR3 contains 15 residues. Germline lookup yields CDR1 LNHDA and CDR2 SQIVND (reference sequence). V was pared by 5 bases and J by 3 bases, with 14 bases between.

The CDR3 DNA reads TGTGCCAGCAGCTTAGACATGAACACTGAAGCTTTCTTT. Its translation is CASSLDMNTEAFF. The chain joins TRBV11-3 to TRBJ1-1; unclear D gene. CDR1 and CDR2 (germline): SGHNT, YENEEA. The CDR3 is made up of 13 amino acids. Trimming pared 0 bases from V and 0 bases from J, leaving 2 bases between. Filled out from reference TRBV11-3 and TRBJ1-1, the complete variable domain reads EAGVVQSPRYKIIEKKQPVAFWCNPISGHNTLYWYLQNLGQGPELLIRYENEEAVDDSQLPKDRFSAERLKGVDSTLKIQPAELGDSAVYLCASSLDMNTEAFFGQGTRLTVV.

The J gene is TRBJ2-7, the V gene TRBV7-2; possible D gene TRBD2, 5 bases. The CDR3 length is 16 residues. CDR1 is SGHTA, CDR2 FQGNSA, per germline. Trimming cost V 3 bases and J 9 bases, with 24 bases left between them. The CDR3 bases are TGTGCCAGCAGCTTGGCTGACGGAGGATTCCCCGTCCCGCAGTACTTC. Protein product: CASSLADGGFPVPQYF.

For the CDR3, the DNA is TGTGCCAGCAGCCGGGGATGGGGCAGGGGTTATTCACCCCTCCACTTT. This translates into CASSRGWGRGYSPLHF. The V call is TRBV5-6, the J call TRBJ1-6, with D tentatively TRBD1 (6 bases). Deletions cut 4 bases from V and 8 bases from J, with 19 bases between. The germline CDR1 and CDR2 sequences are SGHDT and YYEEEE. This CDR3 region has 16 residues.

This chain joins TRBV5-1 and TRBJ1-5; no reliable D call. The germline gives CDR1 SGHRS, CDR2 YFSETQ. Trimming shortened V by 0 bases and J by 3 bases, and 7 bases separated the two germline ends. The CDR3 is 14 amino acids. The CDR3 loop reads CASSLGGLNQPQHF. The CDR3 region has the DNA TGCGCCAGCAGCTTGGGAGGGCTCAATCAGCCCCAGCATTTT.

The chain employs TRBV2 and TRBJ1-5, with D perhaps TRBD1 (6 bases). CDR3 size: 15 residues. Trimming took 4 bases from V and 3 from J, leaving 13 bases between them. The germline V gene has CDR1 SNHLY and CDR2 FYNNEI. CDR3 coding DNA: TGTGCCAGCAGTGGGCCAACAGGGATCAATCAGCCCCAGCATTTT. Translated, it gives CASSGPTGINQPQHF.

CDR3 DNA: TGTGCCAGCTCACCAACAGACTATGGCTACACCTTC. Its translation: CASSPTDYGYTF. The gene calls are TRBV18 and TRBJ1-2; D is ambiguous. V shed 2 bases and J shed 3 bases, with 4 bases lying between them. The CDR3 covers 12 residues. Germline lookup yields CDR1 KGHSH and CDR2 LQKENI.

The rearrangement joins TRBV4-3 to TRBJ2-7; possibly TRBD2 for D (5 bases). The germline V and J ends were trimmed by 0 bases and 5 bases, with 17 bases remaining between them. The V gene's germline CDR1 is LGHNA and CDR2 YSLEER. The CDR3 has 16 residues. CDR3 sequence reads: CASSQEISERAHEQYF. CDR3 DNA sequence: TGCGCCAGCAGCCAAGAGATAAGCGAGAGGGCCCACGAGCAGTACTTC.

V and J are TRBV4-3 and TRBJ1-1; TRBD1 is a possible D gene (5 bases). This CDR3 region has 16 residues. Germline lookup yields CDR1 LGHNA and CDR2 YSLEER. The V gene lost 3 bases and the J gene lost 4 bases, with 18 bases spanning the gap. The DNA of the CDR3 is TGCGCCAGCAGCCAGATGCCCCCAGGGCACGGCACTGAAGCTTTCTTT. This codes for CASSQMPPGHGTEAFF.

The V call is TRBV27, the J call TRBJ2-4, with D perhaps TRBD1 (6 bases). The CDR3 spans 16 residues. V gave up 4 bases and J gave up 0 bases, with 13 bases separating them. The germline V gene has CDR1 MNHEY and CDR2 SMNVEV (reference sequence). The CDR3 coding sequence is TGTGCCAGCAGTTCATACAGGGATGGAGCCAAAAACATTCAGTACTTC. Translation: CASSSYRDGAKNIQYF.

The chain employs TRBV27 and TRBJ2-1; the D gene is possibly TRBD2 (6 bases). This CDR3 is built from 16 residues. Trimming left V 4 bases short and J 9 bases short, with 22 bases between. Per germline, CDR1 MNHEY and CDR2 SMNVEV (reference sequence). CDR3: CASSSQPGPGAFEQFF. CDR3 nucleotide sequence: TGTGCCAGCAGTTCTCAACCGGGACCGGGAGCGTTTGAGCAGTTCTTC.

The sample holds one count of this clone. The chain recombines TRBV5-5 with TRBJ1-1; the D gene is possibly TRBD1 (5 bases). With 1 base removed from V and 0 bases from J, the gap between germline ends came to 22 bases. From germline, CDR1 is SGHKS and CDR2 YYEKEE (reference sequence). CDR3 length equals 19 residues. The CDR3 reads CASSLRAGRSTGMNTEAFF. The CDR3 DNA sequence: TGTGCCAGCAGCTTGAGGGCGGGACGGTCCACGGGCATGAACACTGAAGCTTTCTTT.

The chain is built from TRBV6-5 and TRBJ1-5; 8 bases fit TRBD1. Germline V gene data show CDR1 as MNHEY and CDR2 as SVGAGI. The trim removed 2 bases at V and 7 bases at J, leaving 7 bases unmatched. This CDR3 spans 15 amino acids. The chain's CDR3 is CASSYTTTGGQPQHF. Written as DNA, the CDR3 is TGTGCCAGCAGTTACACTACAACAGGGGGACAGCCCCAGCATTTT.

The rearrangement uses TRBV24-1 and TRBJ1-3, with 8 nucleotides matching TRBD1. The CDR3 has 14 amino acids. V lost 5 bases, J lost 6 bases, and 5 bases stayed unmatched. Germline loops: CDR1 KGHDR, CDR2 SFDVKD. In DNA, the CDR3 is TGTGCCACCAGTGCGCCAGGGGGCGAAAACACCATATATTTT. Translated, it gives CATSAPGGENTIYF.

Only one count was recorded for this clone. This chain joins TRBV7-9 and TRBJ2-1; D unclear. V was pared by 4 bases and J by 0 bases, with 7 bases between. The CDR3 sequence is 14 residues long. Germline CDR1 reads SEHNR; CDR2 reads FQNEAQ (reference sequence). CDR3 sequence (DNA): TGTGCCAGCAGCTCTAGAGTCTCCTACAATGAGCAGTTCTTC. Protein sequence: CASSSRVSYNEQFF.

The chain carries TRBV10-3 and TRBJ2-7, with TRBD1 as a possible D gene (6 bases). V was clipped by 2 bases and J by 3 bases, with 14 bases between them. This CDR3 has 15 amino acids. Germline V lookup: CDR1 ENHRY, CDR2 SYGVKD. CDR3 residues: CAISERPGEGYEQYF. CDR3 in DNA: TGTGCCATCAGTGAGCGGCCAGGGGAAGGCTACGAGCAGTACTTC.

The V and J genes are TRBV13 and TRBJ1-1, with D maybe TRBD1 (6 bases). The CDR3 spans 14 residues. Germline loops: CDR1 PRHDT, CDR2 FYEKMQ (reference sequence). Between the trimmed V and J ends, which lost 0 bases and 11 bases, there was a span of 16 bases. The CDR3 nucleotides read TGTGCCAGCAGCTTAGGCAGGAGAGGAACAGGGGCTTTCTTT. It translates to CASSLGRRGTGAFF.

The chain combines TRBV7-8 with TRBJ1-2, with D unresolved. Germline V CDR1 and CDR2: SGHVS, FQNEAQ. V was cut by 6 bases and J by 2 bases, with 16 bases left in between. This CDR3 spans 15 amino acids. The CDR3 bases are TGTGCCAGCAGGGAGGACGGCCTCTTGAACTATGGCTACACCTTC. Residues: CASREDGLLNYGYTF.

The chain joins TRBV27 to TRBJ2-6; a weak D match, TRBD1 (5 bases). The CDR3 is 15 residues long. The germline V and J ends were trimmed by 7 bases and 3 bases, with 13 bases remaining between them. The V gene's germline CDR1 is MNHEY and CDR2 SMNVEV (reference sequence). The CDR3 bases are TGTGCCAGCAAACTTCAGGGTGGTGGGGCCAACGTCCTGACTTTC. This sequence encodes CASKLQGGGANVLTF.

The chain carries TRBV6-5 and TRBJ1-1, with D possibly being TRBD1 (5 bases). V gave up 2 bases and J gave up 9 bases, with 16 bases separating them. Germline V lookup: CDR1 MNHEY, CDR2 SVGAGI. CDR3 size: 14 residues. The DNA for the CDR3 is TGTGCCAGCAGTTACGGTTCCGGGACTGGTAAAGCTTTCTTT. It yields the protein CASSYGSGTGKAFF.

The chain's CDR3 is CASSIDFIGSPAYNEQFF. In DNA form, the CDR3 reads TGTGCCAGTAGTATAGATTTTATTGGGAGCCCCGCCTACAATGAGCAGTTCTTC. V gene TRBV19 combines with J gene TRBJ2-1; maybe TRBD2 (5 bases). V was trimmed by 0 bases and J by 2 bases, leaving 17 bases between them. Per the germline V gene, CDR1 is LNHDA and CDR2 is SQIVND (reference sequence). The CDR3 has 18 amino acids.

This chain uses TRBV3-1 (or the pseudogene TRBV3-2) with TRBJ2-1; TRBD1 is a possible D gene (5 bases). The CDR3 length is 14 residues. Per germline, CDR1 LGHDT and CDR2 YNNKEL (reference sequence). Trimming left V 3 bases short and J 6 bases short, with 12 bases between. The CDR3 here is CASSHSGFGNEQFF. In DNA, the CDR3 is TGTGCCAGCAGCCACTCAGGGTTTGGCAATGAGCAGTTCTTC.

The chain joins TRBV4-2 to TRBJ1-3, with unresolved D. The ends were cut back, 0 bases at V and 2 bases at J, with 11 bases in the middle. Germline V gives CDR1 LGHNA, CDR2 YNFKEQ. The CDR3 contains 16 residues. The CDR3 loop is CASSQDRSRAGNTIYF. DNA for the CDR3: TGTGCCAGCAGCCAAGATAGGAGCCGGGCTGGAAACACCATATATTTT.

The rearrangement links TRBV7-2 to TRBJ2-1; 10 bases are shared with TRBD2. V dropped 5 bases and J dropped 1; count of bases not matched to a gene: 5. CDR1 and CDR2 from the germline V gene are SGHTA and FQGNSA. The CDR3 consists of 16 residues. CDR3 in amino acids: CASSPVAGGSYNEQFF. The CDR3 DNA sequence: TGTGCCAGCAGCCCGGTAGCGGGAGGTTCCTACAATGAGCAGTTCTTC. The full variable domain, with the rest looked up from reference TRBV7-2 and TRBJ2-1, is GAGVSQSPSNKVTEKGKDVELRCDPISGHTALYWYRQSLGQGLEFLIYFQGNSAPDKSGLPSDRFSAERTGGSVSTLTIQRTQQEDSAVYLCASSPVAGGSYNEQFFGPGTRLTVL.

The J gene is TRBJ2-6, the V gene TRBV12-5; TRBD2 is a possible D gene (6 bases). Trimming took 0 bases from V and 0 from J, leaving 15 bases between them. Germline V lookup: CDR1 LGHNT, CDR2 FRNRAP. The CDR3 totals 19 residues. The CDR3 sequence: CASGLVPGLSLSGANVLTF. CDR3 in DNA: TGTGCTAGTGGTTTGGTACCGGGACTTTCTCTCTCTGGGGCCAACGTCCTGACTTTC.

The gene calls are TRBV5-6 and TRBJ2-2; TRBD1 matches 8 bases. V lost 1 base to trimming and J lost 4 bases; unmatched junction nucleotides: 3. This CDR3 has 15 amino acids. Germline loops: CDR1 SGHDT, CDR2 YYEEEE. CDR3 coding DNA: TGTGCCAGCAGCTTGTTGACAGGGGTCACCGGGGAGCTGTTTTTT. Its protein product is CASSLLTGVTGELFF. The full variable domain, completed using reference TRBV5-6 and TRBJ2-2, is DAGVTQSPTHLIKTRGQQVTLRCSPKSGHDTVSWYQQALGQGPQFIFQYYEEEERQRGNFPDRFSGHQFPNYSSELNVNALLLGDSALYLCASSLLTGVTGELFFGEGSRLTVL.